This T cell receptor beta chain was obtained from a study of T cell changes during pregnancy in multiple sclerosis. The table came from immunoSEQ multiplex PCR; TCRdb's copy has only in-frame clones and leaves some out. The sample has tens of thousands of clones, about 90% seen once; the top ten hold about 0.5%. The CDR3 is made up of 16 amino acids. V was trimmed by 3 bases and J by 5 bases, leaving 19 bases between them. From germline, CDR1 is MNHEY and CDR2 SMNVEV (reference sequence). This sample comprised CD4+ T cells from peripheral blood mononuclear cells, obtained in the second trimester of pregnancy. This TCR was sampled from a female donor in good health, enrolled as a control in a pregnancy study. The chain combines TRBV27 with TRBJ1-1, with D possibly matching TRBD1 (5 bases). CDR3 in amino acids: CASSFWGQTIRTEAFF. The CDR3 DNA reads as TGTGCCAGCAGTTTTTGGGGCCAAACGATTAGGACTGAAGCTTTCTTT.